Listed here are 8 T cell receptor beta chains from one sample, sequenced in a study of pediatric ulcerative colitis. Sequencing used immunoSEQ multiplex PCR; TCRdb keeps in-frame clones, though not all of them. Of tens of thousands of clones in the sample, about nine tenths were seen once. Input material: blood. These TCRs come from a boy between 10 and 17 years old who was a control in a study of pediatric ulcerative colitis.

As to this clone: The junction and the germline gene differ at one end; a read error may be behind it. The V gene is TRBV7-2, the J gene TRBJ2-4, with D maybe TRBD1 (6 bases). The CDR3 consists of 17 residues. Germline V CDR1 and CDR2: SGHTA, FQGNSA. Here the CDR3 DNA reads TGTGCCAGCAGCCCCCGAGTGAGGGGGTGGACCAAAAACATTCAGCACTTC. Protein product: CASSPRVRGWTKNIQHF.

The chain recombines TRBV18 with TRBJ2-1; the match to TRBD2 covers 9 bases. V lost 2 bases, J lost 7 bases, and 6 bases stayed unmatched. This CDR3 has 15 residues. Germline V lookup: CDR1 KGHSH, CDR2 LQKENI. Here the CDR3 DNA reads TGTGCCAGCTCACCAACGCGGGAGGGGTTAAATGAGCAGTTCTTC. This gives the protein CASSPTREGLNEQFF.

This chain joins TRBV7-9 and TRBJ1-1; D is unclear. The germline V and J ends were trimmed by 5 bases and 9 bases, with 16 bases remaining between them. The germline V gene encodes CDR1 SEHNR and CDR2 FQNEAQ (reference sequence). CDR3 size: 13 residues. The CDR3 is CASSQAPGGKAFF. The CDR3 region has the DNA TGTGCCAGCAGCCAAGCCCCCGGCGGGAAAGCTTTCTTT.

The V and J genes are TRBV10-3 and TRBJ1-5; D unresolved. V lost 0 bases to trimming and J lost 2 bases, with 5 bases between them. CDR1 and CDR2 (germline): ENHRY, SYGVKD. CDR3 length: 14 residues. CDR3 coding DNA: TGTGCCATCAGTGAGTCCAAGGGCAATCAGCCCCAGCATTTT. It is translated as CAISESKGNQPQHF.

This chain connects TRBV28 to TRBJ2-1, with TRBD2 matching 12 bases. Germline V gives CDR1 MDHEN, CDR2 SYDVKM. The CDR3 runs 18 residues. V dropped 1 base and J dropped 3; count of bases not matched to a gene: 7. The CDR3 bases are TGTGCCAGCAGTTTATACTGGACTAGCGGGACTGACTACAATGAGCAGTTCTTC. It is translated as CASSLYWTSGTDYNEQFF.

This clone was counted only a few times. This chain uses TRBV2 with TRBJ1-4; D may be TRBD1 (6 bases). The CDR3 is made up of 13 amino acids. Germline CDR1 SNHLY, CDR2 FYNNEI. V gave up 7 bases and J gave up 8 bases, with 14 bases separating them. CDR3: CASTQGKVEKLFF. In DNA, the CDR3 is TGTGCCAGCACACAGGGCAAGGTCGAAAAACTGTTTTTT.

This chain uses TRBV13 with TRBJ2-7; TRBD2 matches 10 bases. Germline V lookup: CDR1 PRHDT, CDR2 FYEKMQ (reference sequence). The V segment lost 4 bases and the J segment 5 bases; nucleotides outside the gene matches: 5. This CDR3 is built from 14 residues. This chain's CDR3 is CASSSGLAVHEQYF. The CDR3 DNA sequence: TGTGCCAGCAGCTCCGGACTAGCGGTTCACGAGCAGTACTTC.

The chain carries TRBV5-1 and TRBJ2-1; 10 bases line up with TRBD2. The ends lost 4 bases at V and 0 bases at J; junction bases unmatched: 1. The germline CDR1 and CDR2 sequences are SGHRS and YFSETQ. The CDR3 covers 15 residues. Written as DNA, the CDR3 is TGCGCCAGCAGCCTAGCGGGAGACTCCTACAATGAGCAGTTCTTC. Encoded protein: CASSLAGDSYNEQFF.